This T cell receptor beta chain was sequenced during a study of blood T cell repertoires in COVID-19. In the study overall: PBMCs, B-cell-depleted T cells, or T cells were the source of the cDNA or gDNA that made up the material.

Clones were sequenced by immunoSEQ multiplex PCR, and TCRdb holds only the in-frame ones, with some missing. This sample has around 200,000 clones, with about 82% found just once. Trimming removed 2 bases at V and 0 bases at J, with 8 bases between. CDR1 is SGHRS, CDR2 YFSETQ, per germline. This CDR3 region has 14 residues. About this clone: Other DNA sequences within the sample encode an identical CDR3.

This sequence joins TRBV5-1 and TRBJ1-1; D might be TRBD1 (5 bases). The sample consisted of peripheral blood. This clonotype originated in a woman of 80 years or more with acute or convalescent COVID-19. The CDR3 region is CASSLGGVNTEAFF. The CDR3 coding sequence is TGCGCCAGCAGCTTAGGAGGGGTGAACACTGAAGCTTTCTTT.